One TCR beta chain is described in this entry. Its matching antigen is unknown. TCRdb's copy holds only in-frame clones and misses some; the assay was immunoSEQ multiplex PCR. The repertoire includes some 2,000,000 clones, roughly 94% of them detected once, and 0.85% to 1.2% sits in the top ten. These data belong to a study of shared clonotypes between healthy human individuals. Study-wide results and limits: Sharing across four donors was highest in naive CD4 (roughly 5%) and lowest in memory CD8 (around 0.4%). Against clonotypes common to all four donors, non-shared ones had lower generation probabilities.

Naive CD8 isolation took CD45RO-negative cells positively selected for CCR7 and excluded terminally differentiated effector memory CD45RA+ cells. The sequence came from a man younger than 30 in good health. The material sequenced was naive CD8+ T cells sorted from blood.

The CDR3 spells CASSLEYGGAAYEQYF. CDR3 DNA sequence: TGTGCCAGCAGTTTGGAATACGGGGGGGCTGCCTACGAGCAGTACTTC. The chain uses TRBV27 and TRBJ2-7, with 8 bases lining up with TRBD2. Germline CDR1 and CDR2: MNHEY and SMNVEV (reference sequence). There are 16 residues in the CDR3. V dropped 3 bases and J dropped 2; count of bases not matched to a gene: 9.